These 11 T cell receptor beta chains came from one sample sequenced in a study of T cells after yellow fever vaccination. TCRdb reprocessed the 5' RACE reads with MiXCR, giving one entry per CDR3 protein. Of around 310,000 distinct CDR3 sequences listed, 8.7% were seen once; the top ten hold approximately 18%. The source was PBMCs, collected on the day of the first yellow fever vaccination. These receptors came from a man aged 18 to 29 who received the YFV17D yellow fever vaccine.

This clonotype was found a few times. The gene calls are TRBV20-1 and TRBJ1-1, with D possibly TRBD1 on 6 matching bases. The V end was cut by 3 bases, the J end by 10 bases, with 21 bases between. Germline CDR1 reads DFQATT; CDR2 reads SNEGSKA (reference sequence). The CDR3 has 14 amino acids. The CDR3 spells CSARGRGESGVAFF. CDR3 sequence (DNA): TGCAGTGCTAGGGGCAGGGGCGAGAGCGGGGTAGCTTTCTTT.

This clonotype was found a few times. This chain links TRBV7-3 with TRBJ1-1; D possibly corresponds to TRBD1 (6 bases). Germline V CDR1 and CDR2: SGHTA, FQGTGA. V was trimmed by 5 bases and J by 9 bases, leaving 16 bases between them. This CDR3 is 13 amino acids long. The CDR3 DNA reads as TGTGCCAGCAGCCCGACGACAGGAACTAAAGCTTTCTTT. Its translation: CASSPTTGTKAFF.

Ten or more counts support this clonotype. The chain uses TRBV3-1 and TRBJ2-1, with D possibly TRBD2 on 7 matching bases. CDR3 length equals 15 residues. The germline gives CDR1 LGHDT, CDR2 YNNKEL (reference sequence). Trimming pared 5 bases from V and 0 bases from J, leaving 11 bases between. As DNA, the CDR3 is TGTGCCAGCAGCGTGGGGGGGCCCTCCTACAATGAGCAGTTCTTC. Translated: CASSVGGPSYNEQFF.

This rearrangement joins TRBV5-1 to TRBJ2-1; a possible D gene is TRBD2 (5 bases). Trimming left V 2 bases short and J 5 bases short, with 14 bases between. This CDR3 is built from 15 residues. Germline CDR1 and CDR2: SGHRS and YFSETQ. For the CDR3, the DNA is TGCGCCAGCAGCTTAGGTCACGGGGAAGACAATGAGCAGTTCTTC. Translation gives CASSLGHGEDNEQFF.

CDR3 amino acids: CSASMSGLAGGPEQYV. CDR3 DNA: TGCAGTGCTAGTATGTCTGGTCTAGCGGGGGGGCCCGAGCAGTACGTC. The chain recombines TRBV20-1 with TRBJ2-7, with 12 nucleotides matching TRBD2. Germline-derived CDR1 and CDR2 are DFQATT and SNEGSKA (reference sequence). CDR3 length equals 16 residues. The J segment lost 6 bases and the V segment lost 3 bases, leaving 12 bases of the junction unmatched.

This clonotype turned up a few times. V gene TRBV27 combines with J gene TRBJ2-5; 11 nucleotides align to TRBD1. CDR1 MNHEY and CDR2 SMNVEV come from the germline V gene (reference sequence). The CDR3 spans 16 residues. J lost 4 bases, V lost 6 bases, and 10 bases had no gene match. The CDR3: CASSRRTGGFRETQYF. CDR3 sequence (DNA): TGTGCCAGCAGCCGTCGGACAGGGGGCTTTAGAGAGACCCAGTACTTC.

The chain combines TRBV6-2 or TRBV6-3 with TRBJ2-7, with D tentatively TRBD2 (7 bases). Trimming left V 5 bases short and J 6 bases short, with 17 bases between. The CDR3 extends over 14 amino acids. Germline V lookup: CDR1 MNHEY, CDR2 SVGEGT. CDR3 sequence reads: CASSPQLGGREQYV. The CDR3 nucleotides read TGTGCCAGCAGTCCCCAATTGGGGGGGCGCGAGCAGTACGTC.

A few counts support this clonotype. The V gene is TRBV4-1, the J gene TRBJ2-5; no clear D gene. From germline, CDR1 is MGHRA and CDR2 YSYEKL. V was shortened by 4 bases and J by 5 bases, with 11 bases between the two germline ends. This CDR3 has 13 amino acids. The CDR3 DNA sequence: TGCGCCAGCAGCCTTACGGTTGGGGAGACCCAGTACTTC. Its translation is CASSLTVGETQYF.

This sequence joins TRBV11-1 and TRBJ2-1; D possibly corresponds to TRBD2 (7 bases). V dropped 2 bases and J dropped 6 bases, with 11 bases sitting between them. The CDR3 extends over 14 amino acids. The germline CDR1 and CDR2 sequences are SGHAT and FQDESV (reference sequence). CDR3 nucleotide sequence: TGTGCCAGCAGCTTATTGCGGGGGCGCAATGAGCAGTTCTTC. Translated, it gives CASSLLRGRNEQFF. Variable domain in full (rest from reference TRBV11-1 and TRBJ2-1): EAEVAQSPRYKITEKSQAVAFWCDPISGHATLYWYRQILGQGPELLVQFQDESVVDDSQLPKDRFSAERLKGVDSTLKIQPAELGDSAMYLCASSLLRGRNEQFFGPGTRLTVL.

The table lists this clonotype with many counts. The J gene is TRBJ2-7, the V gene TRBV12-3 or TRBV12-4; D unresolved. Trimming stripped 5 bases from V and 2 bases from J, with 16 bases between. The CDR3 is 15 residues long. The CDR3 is CASSAQFNPTYEQYF. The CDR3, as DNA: TGTGCCAGCAGTGCACAGTTCAATCCTACCTACGAGCAGTACTTC.

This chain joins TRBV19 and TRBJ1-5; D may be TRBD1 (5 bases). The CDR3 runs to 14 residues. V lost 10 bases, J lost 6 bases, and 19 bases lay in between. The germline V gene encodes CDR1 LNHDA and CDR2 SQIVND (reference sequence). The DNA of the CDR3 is TGTGCCACTAAAGATAGGGGAATGGGTCAGCCCCAGCATTTT. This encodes CATKDRGMGQPQHF.